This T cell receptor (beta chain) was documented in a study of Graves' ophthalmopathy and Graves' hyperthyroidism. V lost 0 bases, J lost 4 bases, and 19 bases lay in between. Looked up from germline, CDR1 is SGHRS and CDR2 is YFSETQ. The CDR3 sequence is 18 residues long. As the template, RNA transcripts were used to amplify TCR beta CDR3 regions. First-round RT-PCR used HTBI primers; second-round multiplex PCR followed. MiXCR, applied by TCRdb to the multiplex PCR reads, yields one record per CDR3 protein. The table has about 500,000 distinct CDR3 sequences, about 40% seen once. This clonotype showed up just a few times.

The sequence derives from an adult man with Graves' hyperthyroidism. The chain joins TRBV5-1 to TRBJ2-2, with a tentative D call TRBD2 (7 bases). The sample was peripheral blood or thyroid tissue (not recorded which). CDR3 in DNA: TGCGCCAGCAGCTTGGAAGGATCGGGGGGCCTCCGCACCGGGGAGCTGTTTTTT. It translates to CASSLEGSGGLRTGELFF.